The subject of this entry is one T cell receptor beta chain. With 7 bases removed from V and 4 bases from J, the gap between germline ends came to 13 bases. The CDR3 consists of 13 residues. Germline lookup yields CDR1 MNHEY and CDR2 SVGAGI. The data originate from a study of blood T cell repertoires in COVID-19. Study-wide context: Samples came from the United States, Italy and Spain, spanning acute and convalescent COVID-19. T cells, B-cell-depleted T cells, or PBMCs provided the cDNA or gDNA that served as material.

Original analysis: Amplification with reference gene primers provided the estimates of nucleated cell counts. TCRdb's copy holds only in-frame clones and misses some; the assay was immunoSEQ multiplex PCR. Clone size and V and J calls were adopted from that table, with D and trimming inferred from the DNA. The repertoire holds hundreds of thousands of clones, over 75% seen once, with 7.8% in the top ten. This TCR was recovered from a woman aged 45-59 years who had recovered from COVID-19. Sequenced material: peripheral blood. The chain links TRBV6-5 to TRBJ1-2, with D unclear. The CDR3 nucleotides are TGTGCCAGCATTCCGCGGTCCGCCTATGGCTACACCTTC. Encoded protein: CASIPRSAYGYTF.